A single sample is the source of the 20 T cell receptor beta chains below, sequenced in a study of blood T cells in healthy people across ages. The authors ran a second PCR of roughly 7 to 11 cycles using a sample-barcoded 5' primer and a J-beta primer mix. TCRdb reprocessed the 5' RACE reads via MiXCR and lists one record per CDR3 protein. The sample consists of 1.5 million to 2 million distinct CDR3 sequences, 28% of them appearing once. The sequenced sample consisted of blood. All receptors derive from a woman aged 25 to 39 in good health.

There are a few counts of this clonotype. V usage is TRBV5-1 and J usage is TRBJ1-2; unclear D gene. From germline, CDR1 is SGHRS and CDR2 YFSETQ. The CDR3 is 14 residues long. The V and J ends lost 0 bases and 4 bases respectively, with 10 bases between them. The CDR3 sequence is CASSLEDGRYGYTF. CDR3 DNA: TGCGCCAGCAGCTTGGAGGACGGACGCTATGGCTACACCTTC.

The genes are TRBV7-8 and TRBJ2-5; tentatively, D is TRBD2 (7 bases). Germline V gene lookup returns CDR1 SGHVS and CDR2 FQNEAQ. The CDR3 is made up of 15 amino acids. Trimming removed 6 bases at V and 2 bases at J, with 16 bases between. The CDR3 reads CASSQQGGGQETQYF. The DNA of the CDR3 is TGTGCCAGCAGTCAACAGGGAGGGGGACAAGAGACCCAGTACTTC. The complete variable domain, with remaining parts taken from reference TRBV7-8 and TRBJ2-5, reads GAGVSQSPRYKVAKRGQDVALRCDPISGHVSLFWYQQALGQGPEFLTYFQNEAQLDKSGLPSDRFFAERPEGSVSTLKIQRTQQEDSAVYLCASSQQGGGQETQYFGPGTRLLVL.

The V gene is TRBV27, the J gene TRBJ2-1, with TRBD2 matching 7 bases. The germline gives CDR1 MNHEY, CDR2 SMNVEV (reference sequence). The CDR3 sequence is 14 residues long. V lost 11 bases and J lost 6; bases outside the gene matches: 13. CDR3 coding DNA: TGTGCCGCCGCCCCCGGGGAGGGAGGCAATGAGCAGTTCTTC. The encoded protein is CAAAPGEGGNEQFF.

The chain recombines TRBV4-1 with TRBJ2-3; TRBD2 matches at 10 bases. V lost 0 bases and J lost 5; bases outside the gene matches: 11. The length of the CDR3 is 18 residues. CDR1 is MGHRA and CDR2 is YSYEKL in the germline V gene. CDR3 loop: CASSQEGGLAGVVDTQYF. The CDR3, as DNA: TGCGCCAGCAGCCAAGAAGGTGGGCTAGCGGGGGTTGTAGATACGCAGTATTTT.

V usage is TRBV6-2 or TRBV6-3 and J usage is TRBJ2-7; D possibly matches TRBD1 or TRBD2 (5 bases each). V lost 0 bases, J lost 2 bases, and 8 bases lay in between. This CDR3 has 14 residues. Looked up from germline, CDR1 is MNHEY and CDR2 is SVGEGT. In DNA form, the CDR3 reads TGTGCCAGCAGTTACTCCGAGGGACCCTACGAGCAGTACTTC. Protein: CASSYSEGPYEQYF.

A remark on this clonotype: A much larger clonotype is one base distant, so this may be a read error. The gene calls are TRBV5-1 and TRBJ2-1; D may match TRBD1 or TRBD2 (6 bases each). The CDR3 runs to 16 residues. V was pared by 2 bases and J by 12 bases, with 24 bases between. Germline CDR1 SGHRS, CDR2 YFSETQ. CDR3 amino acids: CASSLERGALQEGQFF. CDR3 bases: TGCGCCAGCAGCTTAGAGAGGGGGGCCCTCCAGGAGGGGCAGTTCTTC.

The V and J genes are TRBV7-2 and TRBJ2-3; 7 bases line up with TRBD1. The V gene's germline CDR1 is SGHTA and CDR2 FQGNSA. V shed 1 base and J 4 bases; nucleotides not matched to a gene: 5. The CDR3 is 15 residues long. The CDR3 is CASSLENRGPDTQYF. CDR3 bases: TGTGCCAGCAGCTTAGAGAACAGGGGTCCAGATACGCAGTATTTT.

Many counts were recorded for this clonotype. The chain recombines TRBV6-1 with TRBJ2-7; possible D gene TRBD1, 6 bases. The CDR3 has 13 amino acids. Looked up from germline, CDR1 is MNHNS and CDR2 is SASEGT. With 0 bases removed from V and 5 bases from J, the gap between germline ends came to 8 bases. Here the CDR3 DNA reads TGTGCCAGCAGTGAAGCCAGGGGAGACGAGCAGTACTTC. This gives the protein CASSEARGDEQYF.

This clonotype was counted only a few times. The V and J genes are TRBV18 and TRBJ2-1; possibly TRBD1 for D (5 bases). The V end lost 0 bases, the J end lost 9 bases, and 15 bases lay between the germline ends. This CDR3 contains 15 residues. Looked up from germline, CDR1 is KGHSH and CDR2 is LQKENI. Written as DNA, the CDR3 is TGTGCCAGCTCACCACCAGAAGCGTCAGGGCTTGAGCAGTTCTTC. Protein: CASSPPEASGLEQFF.

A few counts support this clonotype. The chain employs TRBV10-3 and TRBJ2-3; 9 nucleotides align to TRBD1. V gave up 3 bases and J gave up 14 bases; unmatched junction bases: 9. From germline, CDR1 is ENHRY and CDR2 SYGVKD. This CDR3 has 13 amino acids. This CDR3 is CAISDPQGAHPYF. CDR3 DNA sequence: TGTGCCATCAGTGACCCACAGGGGGCCCATCCGTATTTT.

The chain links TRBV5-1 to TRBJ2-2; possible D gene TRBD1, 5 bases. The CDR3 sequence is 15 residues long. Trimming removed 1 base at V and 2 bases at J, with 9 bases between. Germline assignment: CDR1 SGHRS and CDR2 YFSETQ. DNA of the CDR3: TGCGCCAGCAGCTTGCTACAGGAAAACACCGGGGAGCTGTTTTTT. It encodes CASSLLQENTGELFF.

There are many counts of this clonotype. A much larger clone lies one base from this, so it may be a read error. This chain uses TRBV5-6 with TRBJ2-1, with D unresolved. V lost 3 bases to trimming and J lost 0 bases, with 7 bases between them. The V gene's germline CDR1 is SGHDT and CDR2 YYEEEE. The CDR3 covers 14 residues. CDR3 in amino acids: CASSCGVSYNEQFF. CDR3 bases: TGTGCCAGCAGCTGTGGAGTCTCCTACAATGAGCAGTTCTTC.

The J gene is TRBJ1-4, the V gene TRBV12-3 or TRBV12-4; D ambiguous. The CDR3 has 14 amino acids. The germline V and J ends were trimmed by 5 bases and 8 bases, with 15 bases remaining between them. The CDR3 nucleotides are TGTGCCAGCAGTGACGGGCGAAACGGGGAAAAACTGTTTTTT. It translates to CASSDGRNGEKLFF.

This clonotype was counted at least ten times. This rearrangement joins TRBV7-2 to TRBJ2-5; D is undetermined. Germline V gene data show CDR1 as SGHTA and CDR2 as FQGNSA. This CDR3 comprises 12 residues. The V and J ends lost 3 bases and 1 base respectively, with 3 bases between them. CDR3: CASSFFQETQYF. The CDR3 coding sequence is TGTGCCAGCAGCTTCTTCCAAGAGACCCAGTACTTC.

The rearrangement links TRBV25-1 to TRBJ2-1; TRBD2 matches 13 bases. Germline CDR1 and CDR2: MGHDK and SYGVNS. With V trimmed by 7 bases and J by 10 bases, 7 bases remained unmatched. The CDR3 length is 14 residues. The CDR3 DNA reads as TGTGCCAGCAAGCCGGGACTAGCGGGATACGAGCAGTTCTTC. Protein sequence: CASKPGLAGYEQFF.

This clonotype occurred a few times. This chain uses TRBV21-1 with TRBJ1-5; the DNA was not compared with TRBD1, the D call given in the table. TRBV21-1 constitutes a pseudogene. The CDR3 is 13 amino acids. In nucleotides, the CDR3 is TGTGCCAGCAGGTTATCCGGGCACCAGCCCCAGCATTTT. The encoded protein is CASRLSGHQPQHF.

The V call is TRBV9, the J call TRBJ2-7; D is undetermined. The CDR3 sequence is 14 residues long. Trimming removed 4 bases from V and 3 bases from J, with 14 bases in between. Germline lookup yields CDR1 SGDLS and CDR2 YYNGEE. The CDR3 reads CASSPTRENYEQYF. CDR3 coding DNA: TGTGCCAGCAGCCCTACTCGCGAGAACTACGAGCAGTACTTC.

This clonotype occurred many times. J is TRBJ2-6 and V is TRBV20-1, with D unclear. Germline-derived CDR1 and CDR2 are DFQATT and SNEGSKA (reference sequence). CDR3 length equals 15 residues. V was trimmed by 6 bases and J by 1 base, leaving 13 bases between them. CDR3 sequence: CSAHRTQSGANVLTF. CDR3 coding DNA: TGCAGTGCCCACAGAACTCAATCTGGGGCCAACGTCCTGACTTTC.

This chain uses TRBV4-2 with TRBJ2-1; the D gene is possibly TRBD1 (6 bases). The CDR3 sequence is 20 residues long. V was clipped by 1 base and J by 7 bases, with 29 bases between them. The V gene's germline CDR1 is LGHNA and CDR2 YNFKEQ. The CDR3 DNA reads TGTGCCAGCAGCCAAGGTCTTACTGTATTGGGCGCAGGGGCAGAGAATGAGCAGTTCTTC. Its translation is CASSQGLTVLGAGAENEQFF.

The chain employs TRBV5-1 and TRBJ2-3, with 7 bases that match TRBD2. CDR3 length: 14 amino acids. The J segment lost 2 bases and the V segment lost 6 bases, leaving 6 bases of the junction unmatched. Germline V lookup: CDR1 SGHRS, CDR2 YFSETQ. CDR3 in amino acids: CASNNGGYTDTQYF. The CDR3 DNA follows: TGCGCCAGCAACAACGGGGGGTACACAGATACGCAGTATTTT.